The 29 T cell receptor beta chains given below trace back to one sample, sequenced in a study of shared clonotypes between healthy human individuals. Naive CD8 cells lacked CD45RO, underwent positive selection for CCR7 and left out terminally differentiated effector memory CD45RA+ cells. The protocol was immunoSEQ multiplex PCR, while the TCRdb copy is restricted to in-frame clones and leaves out a portion. The sample lists around 650,000 clones; around 96% were seen once. Sequenced: naive CD8+ T cells sorted from blood. The receptors stem from a woman between 25 and 40 years old in good health.

This sequence joins TRBV14 and TRBJ2-1, with D unclear. CDR1 and CDR2 from the germline V gene are SGHDN and FVKESK. Trimming cost V 0 bases and J 9 bases, with 9 bases left between them. The CDR3 consists of 13 residues. The CDR3: CASSQEWVGEQFF. In DNA form, the CDR3 reads TGTGCCAGCAGCCAAGAGTGGGTCGGTGAGCAGTTCTTC.

The J gene is TRBJ2-3, the V gene TRBV18; the match to TRBD2 covers 7 bases. This CDR3 is built from 16 residues. V was pared by 0 bases and J by 0 bases, with 3 bases of the junction left unmatched. CDR1 is KGHSH, CDR2 LQKENI, per germline. The CDR3 DNA reads TGTGCCAGCTCACCACCGAGGGGACTAAGCACAGATACGCAGTATTTT. Residues: CASSPPRGLSTDTQYF.

The rearrangement joins TRBV2 to TRBJ1-2; D not certain. V lost 10 bases and J 3 bases, leaving 9 bases between the germline ends. The CDR3 is 11 residues long. The germline CDR1 and CDR2 sequences are SNHLY and FYNNEI. This CDR3 reads CANKVDYGYTF. The DNA of the CDR3 is TGTGCCAACAAGGTCGACTATGGCTACACCTTC.

The chain recombines TRBV19 with TRBJ2-1, with 9 bases matching TRBD2. CDR1 and CDR2 from the germline V gene are LNHDA and SQIVND (reference sequence). V trimming: 5 bases; J trimming: 7 bases; junction bases outside the gene matches: 6. This CDR3 has 14 amino acids. CDR3 amino acids: CASSLSGRRNEQFF. The DNA of the CDR3 is TGTGCCAGTAGTTTGAGCGGGAGGCGAAATGAGCAGTTCTTC.

This chain links TRBV7-9 with TRBJ2-1, with 13 positions matching TRBD2. V lost 6 bases to trimming and J lost 8 bases; unmatched junction nucleotides: 7. Germline V gene data show CDR1 as SEHNR and CDR2 as FQNEAQ (reference sequence). This CDR3 is built from 15 residues. The CDR3 nucleotides read TGTGCCAGCAGACGTCGGACTAGCGGGAGCTATGAGCAGTTCTTC. Encoded protein: CASRRRTSGSYEQFF.

On this clone: At one boundary the junction diverges from the germline segment, which might be a read error. The chain is built from TRBV29-1 and TRBJ1-2; D unclear. The V gene's germline CDR1 is SQVTM and CDR2 ANQGSEA. This CDR3 is built from 8 residues. The CDR3 DNA is TGCAGCGTTGAGTTGTCGTCCTTC. It translates to CSVELSSF.

The chain combines TRBV4-1 with TRBJ2-7, with D uncertain. This CDR3 region has 14 residues. Germline V gene lookup returns CDR1 MGHRA and CDR2 YSYEKL. Between the trimmed V and J ends, which lost 0 bases and 1 base, there was a span of 7 bases. In DNA, the CDR3 is TGCGCCAGCAGCCAAGATTGGGCTTCCTACGAGCAGTACTTC. Its translation: CASSQDWASYEQYF.

DNA for the CDR3: TGTGCCAGCAGTTTAGGGCAGAACCCCTACGAGCAGTACTTC. Translating gives CASSLGQNPYEQYF. V gene TRBV27 combines with J gene TRBJ2-7, with D unclear. The V end lost 2 bases, the J end lost 2 bases, and 10 bases lay between the germline ends. This CDR3 contains 14 residues. Germline-derived CDR1 and CDR2 are MNHEY and SMNVEV (reference sequence).

This chain joins TRBV6-6 and TRBJ1-3; D not certain. CDR3 length equals 15 residues. Deletions cut 4 bases from V and 2 bases from J, with 12 bases between. Germline assignment: CDR1 MNHNY and CDR2 SVGAGI (reference sequence). The DNA for the CDR3 is TGTGCCAGCAGTTTGCTGGGCGTCGCTGGAAACACCATATATTTT. Translating gives CASSLLGVAGNTIYF.

Regarding this clone: The same CDR3 is also encoded by other DNA sequences in this sample. J is TRBJ2-3 and V is TRBV5-1; TRBD2 matches 16 bases. Germline-derived CDR1 and CDR2 are SGHRS and YFSETQ. The J segment lost 4 bases and the V segment lost 0 bases, leaving 2 bases of the junction unmatched. The CDR3 consists of 17 residues. The CDR3 reads CASSLAGTSGRADTQYF. The CDR3 DNA reads as TGCGCCAGCAGCTTGGCCGGGACTAGCGGGAGGGCAGATACGCAGTATTTT.

The V call is TRBV5-5, the J call TRBJ1-5, with TRBD1 matching over 9 bases. This CDR3 has 14 amino acids. The junction had 6 bases not matched to a gene; V was cut back by 4 bases and J by 7 bases. Germline V gene lookup returns CDR1 SGHKS and CDR2 YYEKEE (reference sequence). The CDR3 sequence: CASSTGQGGQPQHF. In DNA, the CDR3 is TGTGCCAGCAGCACGGGACAGGGCGGGCAGCCCCAGCATTTT.

The chain combines TRBV16 with TRBJ2-1, with no clear D. Germline values: CDR1 KGHSY, CDR2 FQNENV. This CDR3 comprises 13 residues. V was pared by 1 base and J by 8 bases, with 9 bases between. As DNA, the CDR3 is TGTGCCAGCAGCCAATTGGGGTTTTATGAGCAGTTCTTC. Translation: CASSQLGFYEQFF.

The V call is TRBV19, the J call TRBJ2-3; D ambiguous. V was trimmed by 3 bases and J by 5 bases, leaving 6 bases between them. This CDR3 region has 12 residues. The germline V gene has CDR1 LNHDA and CDR2 SQIVND (reference sequence). CDR3 sequence: CASSIGVDTQYF. The CDR3 region has the DNA TGTGCCAGTAGTATTGGGGTAGATACGCAGTATTTT.

The CDR3 sequence: CATRGTPGQVLGEQFF. In DNA, the CDR3 is TGTGCCACCCGGGGGACGCCGGGACAGGTTTTAGGCGAGCAGTTCTTC. This rearrangement joins TRBV28 to TRBJ2-1, with TRBD1 identical over 8 bases. The germline V gene encodes CDR1 MDHEN and CDR2 SYDVKM. Trimming removed 10 bases from V and 10 bases from J; junction bases left unmatched: 21. The CDR3 is 16 residues long. The whole variable domain, remainder taken from reference TRBV28 and TRBJ2-1, is DVKVTQSSRYLVKRTGEKVFLECVQDMDHENMFWYRQDPGLGLRLIYFSYDVKMKEKGDIPEGYSVSREKKERFSLILESASTNQTSMYLCATRGTPGQVLGEQFFGPGTRLTVL.

The rearrangement links TRBV19 to TRBJ2-5, with TRBD1 identical over 7 bases. The CDR3 is 14 residues long. Germline CDR1 reads LNHDA; CDR2 reads SQIVND (reference sequence). With 6 bases clipped from V and 2 bases from J, the junction kept 6 bases outside the gene matches. CDR3 DNA: TGTGCCAGTAGCCGGGACAGAGAACAAGAGACCCAGTACTTC. This encodes CASSRDREQETQYF.

The genes are TRBV27 and TRBJ1-5, with 10 positions matching TRBD1. J lost 6 bases, V lost 3 bases, and 5 bases had no gene match. Germline CDR1 reads MNHEY; CDR2 reads SMNVEV (reference sequence). The CDR3 is 15 residues long. CDR3 protein: CASSLAGTGVQPQHF. The CDR3 coding sequence is TGTGCCAGCAGTTTGGCCGGGACAGGGGTTCAGCCCCAGCATTTT.

The chain recombines TRBV13 with TRBJ1-1, with TRBD1 matching 8 bases. Per the germline V gene, CDR1 is PRHDT and CDR2 is FYEKMQ (reference sequence). Germline trimming cut 4 bases from V and 3 bases from J; bases unmatched to any gene: 7. The CDR3 is made up of 15 amino acids. The CDR3 spells CASSYGQGGYTEAFF. The CDR3 nucleotides are TGTGCCAGCAGCTACGGACAGGGAGGGTACACTGAAGCTTTCTTT. Complete variable domain (other parts from reference TRBV13 and TRBJ1-1): AAGVIQSPRHLIKEKRETATLKCYPIPRHDTVYWYQQGPGQDPQFLISFYEKMQSDKGSIPDRFSAQQFSDYHSELNMSSLELGDSALYFCASSYGQGGYTEAFFGQGTRLTVV.

The rearrangement links TRBV7-9 to TRBJ2-5; D remains ambiguous. Trimming stripped 4 bases from V and 3 bases from J, with 6 bases between. The CDR3 has 12 amino acids. Germline V gene lookup returns CDR1 SEHNR and CDR2 FQNEAQ (reference sequence). The CDR3 here is CASSSRKETQYF. The CDR3 DNA sequence: TGTGCCAGCAGCTCAAGAAAAGAGACCCAGTACTTC. The whole variable domain, filled in from reference TRBV7-9 and TRBJ2-5, reads DTGVSQNPRHKITKRGQNVTFRCDPISEHNRLYWYRQTLGQGPEFLTYFQNEAQLEKSRLLSDRFSAERPKGSFSTLEIQRTEQGDSAMYLCASSSRKETQYFGPGTRLLVL.

The rearrangement joins TRBV14 to TRBJ2-7; TRBD1 aligns across 9 bases. This CDR3 region has 14 residues. With 3 bases clipped from V and 5 bases from J, the junction kept 5 bases outside the gene matches. Germline V gene data show CDR1 as SGHDN and CDR2 as FVKESK. CDR3 in amino acids: CASSHPGTGNEQYF. The CDR3 coding sequence is TGTGCCAGCAGCCATCCCGGGACAGGGAACGAGCAGTACTTC.

The J gene is TRBJ2-3, the V gene TRBV13; 7 bases line up with TRBD1. Germline CDR1 is PRHDT and CDR2 is FYEKMQ (reference sequence). CDR3 length equals 15 residues. With V trimmed by 5 bases and J by 6 bases, 11 bases remained unmatched. CDR3 nucleotides: TGTGCCAGCAGCGGCGACAGGGATGGAGTTGATACGCAGTATTTT. Translated: CASSGDRDGVDTQYF. The full variable domain, rest sourced from reference TRBV13 and TRBJ2-3, is AAGVIQSPRHLIKEKRETATLKCYPIPRHDTVYWYQQGPGQDPQFLISFYEKMQSDKGSIPDRFSAQQFSDYHSELNMSSLELGDSALYFCASSGDRDGVDTQYFGPGTRLTVL.

This clone was detected once. The CDR3 DNA reads TGTGCCATCAGTGCTCCGCCTAGCGGGAATTCCTACGAGCAGTACTTC. The encoded protein is CAISAPPSGNSYEQYF. This chain joins TRBV10-3 and TRBJ2-7; TRBD2 matches at 9 bases. CDR3 length equals 16 residues. Trimming removed 4 bases from V and 1 base from J; junction bases left unmatched: 8. Germline loops: CDR1 ENHRY, CDR2 SYGVKD.

This chain uses TRBV7-6 with TRBJ2-5; a possible D gene is TRBD2 (6 bases). V lost 10 bases and J lost 5, with 29 bases in between. The germline CDR1 and CDR2 sequences are SGHVS and FNYEAQ. CDR3 size: 17 residues. This CDR3 reads CATRYPDAASREETQYF. As DNA, the CDR3 is TGTGCCACAAGGTACCCAGACGCCGCCAGTCGGGAGGAGACCCAGTACTTC.

The V and J genes are TRBV5-4 and TRBJ2-7; TRBD2 matches 11 bases. Germline CDR1 is SGHNT and CDR2 is YYREEE (reference sequence). The V segment lost 1 base and the J segment 7 bases; nucleotides outside the gene matches: 4. The CDR3 totals 14 residues. The CDR3 region has the DNA TGTGCCAGCAGCTTGTGGCTAGCGGGAGGTGAGCAGTACTTC. This gives the protein CASSLWLAGGEQYF.

The chain combines TRBV2 with TRBJ2-4; D is undetermined. The CDR3 is 12 residues long. CDR1 and CDR2 (germline): SNHLY, FYNNEI. Trimming shortened V by 6 bases and J by 6 bases, and 9 bases separated the two germline ends. The CDR3 region is CASSGPRNIQYF. Here the CDR3 DNA reads TGTGCCAGCAGCGGGCCCAGAAACATTCAGTACTTC.

The rearrangement uses TRBV6-1 and TRBJ2-7; D may be TRBD2 (6 bases). Germline V lookup: CDR1 MNHNS, CDR2 SASEGT. The ends were cut back, 7 bases at V and 2 bases at J, with 18 bases in the middle. CDR3 size: 15 residues. The chain's CDR3 is CASTNPRRETYEQYF. The CDR3 nucleotides are TGTGCCAGCACTAATCCACGTCGGGAGACCTACGAGCAGTACTTC.

The chain joins TRBV7-2 to TRBJ1-5, with D perhaps TRBD1 (5 bases). V was pared by 5 bases and J by 0 bases, with 11 bases between. The germline V gene encodes CDR1 SGHTA and CDR2 FQGNSA. The CDR3 is made up of 15 amino acids. The DNA for the CDR3 is TGTGCCAGCAGCCAAGGGGACTATAGCAATCAGCCCCAGCATTTT. Protein product: CASSQGDYSNQPQHF.

The genes are TRBV28 and TRBJ1-1; 9 bases match TRBD1. The CDR3 loop spans 16 amino acids. The J segment lost 0 bases and the V segment lost 5 bases, leaving 7 bases of the junction unmatched. Germline V gene lookup returns CDR1 MDHEN and CDR2 SYDVKM. The DNA of the CDR3 is TGTGCCAGCAGTGGCCCCGGACAGGGGTTGAACACTGAAGCTTTCTTT. Translated, it gives CASSGPGQGLNTEAFF.

This chain links TRBV15 with TRBJ2-6, with a possible D match to TRBD1 (6 bases). The CDR3 contains 22 residues. Germline V CDR1 and CDR2: LNHNV, YYDKDF (reference sequence). Trimming pared 3 bases from V and 0 bases from J, leaving 27 bases between. CDR3 in amino acids: CATSRTLLQLGHHDSGANVLTF. CDR3 DNA sequence: TGTGCCACCAGCAGGACCCTCCTTCAACTGGGACACCATGACTCTGGGGCCAACGTCCTGACTTTC. The full variable domain, rest sourced from reference TRBV15 and TRBJ2-6, is DAMVIQNPRYQVTQFGKPVTLSCSQTLNHNVMYWYQQKSSQAPKLLFHYYDKDFNNEADTPDNFQSRRPNTSFCFLDIRSPGLGDTAMYLCATSRTLLQLGHHDSGANVLTFGAGSRLTVL.

The genes are TRBV7-2 and TRBJ2-7, with 8 bases matching TRBD2. Germline-derived CDR1 and CDR2 are SGHTA and FQGNSA. Germline trimming cut 4 bases from V and 3 bases from J; bases unmatched to any gene: 11. This CDR3 has 16 residues. The CDR3, as DNA: TGTGCCAGCAGCTCCTATCCAACTAGCGGACTCTACGAGCAGTACTTC. Residues: CASSSYPTSGLYEQYF.